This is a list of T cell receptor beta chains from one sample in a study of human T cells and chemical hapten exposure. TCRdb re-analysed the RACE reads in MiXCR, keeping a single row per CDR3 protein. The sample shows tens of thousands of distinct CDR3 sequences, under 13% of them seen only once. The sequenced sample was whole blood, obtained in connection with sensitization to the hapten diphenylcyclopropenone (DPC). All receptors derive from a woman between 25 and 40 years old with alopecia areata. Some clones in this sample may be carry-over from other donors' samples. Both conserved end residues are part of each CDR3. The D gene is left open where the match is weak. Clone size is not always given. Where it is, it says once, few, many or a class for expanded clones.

cdr3_nt: TGTGCCAGCAGCTTAACCCCAGGGACCGGGGCCAACGTCCTGACTTTC
cdr3_aa: CASSLTPGTGANVLTF
clone_size: many
d_call: .
v_call: TRBV7-6
j_call: TRBJ2-6

cdr3_nt: TGTGCCAGCAGTTTCACCCTCCCCGGCCACACAGATACGCAGTATTTT
cdr3_aa: CASSFTLPGHTDTQYF
clone_size: .
d_call: .
v_call: TRBV6-6
j_call: TRBJ2-3

cdr3_nt: TGTGCCACGAGCCCAAGCGCAACTAATGAAAAACTGTTTTTT
cdr3_aa: CATSPSATNEKLFF
clone_size: many
d_call: .
v_call: TRBV19
j_call: TRBJ1-4

cdr3_nt: TGTGCCAGCAAAGAAGGGCCCGCTCGGCCCCAGCATTTT
cdr3_aa: CASKEGPARPQHF
clone_size: many
d_call: .
v_call: TRBV6-6
j_call: TRBJ1-5

cdr3_nt: TGTGCCAGCAGTTACCCGAGGTCGCCAGGAATGGCAGATACGCAGTATTTT
cdr3_aa: CASSYPRSPGMADTQYF
clone_size: few
d_call: .
v_call: TRBV6-6
j_call: TRBJ2-3

cdr3_nt: TGTGCCAGCAGTTTAATGGGACAGGGCCCCTACGAGCAGTACTTC
cdr3_aa: CASSLMGQGPYEQYF
clone_size: .
d_call: TRBD1
v_call: TRBV12-3/TRBV12-4
j_call: TRBJ2-7

cdr3_nt: TGTGCCAGCAGCCAAGATATGGAGGTCGGGGAGCTGTTTTTT
cdr3_aa: CASSQDMEVGELFF
clone_size: many
d_call: .
v_call: TRBV3-1
j_call: TRBJ2-2

cdr3_nt: TGTGCCAGCGCTCAACCCGAAGCTAACTATGGCTACACCTTC
cdr3_aa: CASAQPEANYGYTF
clone_size: .
d_call: .
v_call: TRBV7-2
j_call: TRBJ1-2

cdr3_nt: TGTGCCAGCAGTTTAAGGTGGCGGTCCACCAACGTCCTGACTTTC
cdr3_aa: CASSLRWRSTNVLTF
clone_size: .
d_call: .
v_call: TRBV28
j_call: TRBJ2-6

cdr3_nt: TGTGCCAGCAGCCAAGGGGCTGAAGAGACCCAGTACTTC
cdr3_aa: CASSQGAEETQYF
clone_size: .
d_call: .
v_call: TRBV3-1
j_call: TRBJ2-5

cdr3_nt: TGTGCCAGCAGTATGCTAATAGCGGGAGACGGTGAGCAGTTCTTC
cdr3_aa: CASSMLIAGDGEQFF
clone_size: few
d_call: TRBD2
v_call: TRBV7-2
j_call: TRBJ2-1